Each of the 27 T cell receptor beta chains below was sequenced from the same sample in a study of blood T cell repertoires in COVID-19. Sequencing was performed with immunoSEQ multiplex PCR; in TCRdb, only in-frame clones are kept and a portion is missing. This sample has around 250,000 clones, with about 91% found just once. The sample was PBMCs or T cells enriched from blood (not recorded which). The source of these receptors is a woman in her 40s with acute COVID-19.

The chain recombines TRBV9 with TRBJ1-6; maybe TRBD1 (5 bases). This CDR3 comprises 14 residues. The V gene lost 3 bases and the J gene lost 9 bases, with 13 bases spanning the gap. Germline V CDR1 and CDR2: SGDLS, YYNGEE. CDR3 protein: CASSDGGAVSPLHF. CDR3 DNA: TGTGCCAGCAGCGATGGAGGGGCGGTTTCACCCCTCCACTTT.

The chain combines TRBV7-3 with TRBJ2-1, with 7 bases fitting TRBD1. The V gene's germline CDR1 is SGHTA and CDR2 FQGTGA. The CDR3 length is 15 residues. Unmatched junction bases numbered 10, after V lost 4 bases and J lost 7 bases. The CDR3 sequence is CASSSRSGQNNEQFF. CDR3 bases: TGTGCCAGCAGCTCAAGATCGGGACAGAATAATGAGCAGTTCTTC. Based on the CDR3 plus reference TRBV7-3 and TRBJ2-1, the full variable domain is GAGVSQTPSNKVTEKGKYVELRCDPISGHTALYWYRQSLGQGPEFLIYFQGTGAADDSGLPNDRFFAVRPEGSVSTLKIQRTERGDSAVYLCASSSRSGQNNEQFFGPGTRLTVL.

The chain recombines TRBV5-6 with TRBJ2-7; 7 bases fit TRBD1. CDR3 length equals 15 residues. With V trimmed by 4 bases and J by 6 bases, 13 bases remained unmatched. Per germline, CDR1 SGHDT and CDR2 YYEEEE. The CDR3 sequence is CASSPRQGKGLEQYV. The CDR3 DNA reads TGTGCCAGCAGCCCGAGACAGGGAAAAGGACTCGAGCAGTACGTC.

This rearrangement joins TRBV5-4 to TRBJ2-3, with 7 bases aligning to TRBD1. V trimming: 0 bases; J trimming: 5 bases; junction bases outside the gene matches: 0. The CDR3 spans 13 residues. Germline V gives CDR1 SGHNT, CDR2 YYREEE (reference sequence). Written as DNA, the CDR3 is TGTGCCAGCAGCTTGGACAGGGGAGATACGCAGTATTTT. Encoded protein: CASSLDRGDTQYF.

The CDR3 DNA reads TGTGCCAGCAGCTCCAATCTCAGGGTCCGGAACACCGGGGAGCTGTTTTTT. Its translation: CASSSNLRVRNTGELFF. The chain is built from TRBV7-9 and TRBJ2-2; D is possibly TRBD1 (5 bases). The CDR3 covers 17 residues. Trimming took 4 bases from V and 1 from J, leaving 16 bases between them. Looked up from germline, CDR1 is SEHNR and CDR2 is FQNEAQ (reference sequence).

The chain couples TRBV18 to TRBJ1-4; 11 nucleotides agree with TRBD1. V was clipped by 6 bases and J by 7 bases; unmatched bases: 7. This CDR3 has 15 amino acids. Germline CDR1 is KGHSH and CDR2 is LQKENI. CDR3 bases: TGTGCCAGCTCGCCAGGACAGGGGGCGGCTGAAAAACTGTTTTTT. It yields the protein CASSPGQGAAEKLFF.

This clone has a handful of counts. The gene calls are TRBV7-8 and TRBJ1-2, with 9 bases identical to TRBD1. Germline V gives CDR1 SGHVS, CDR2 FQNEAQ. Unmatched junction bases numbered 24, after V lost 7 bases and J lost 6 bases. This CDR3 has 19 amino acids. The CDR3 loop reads CASTPNPGQGFAWYDGYTF. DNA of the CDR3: TGTGCCAGCACTCCTAACCCGGGACAGGGATTCGCTTGGTATGATGGCTACACCTTC.

The CDR3 spells CASSLAGQTVEPLHF. DNA of the CDR3: TGTGCCAGCAGCTTGGCGGGACAGACGGTCGAACCCCTCCACTTT. The rearrangement links TRBV5-4 to TRBJ1-6; the match to TRBD1 covers 7 bases. The CDR3 has 15 residues. CDR1 is SGHNT, CDR2 YYREEE, per germline (reference sequence). Trimming at V came to 0 bases and at J to 12 bases, leaving 9 bases not matched to a gene.

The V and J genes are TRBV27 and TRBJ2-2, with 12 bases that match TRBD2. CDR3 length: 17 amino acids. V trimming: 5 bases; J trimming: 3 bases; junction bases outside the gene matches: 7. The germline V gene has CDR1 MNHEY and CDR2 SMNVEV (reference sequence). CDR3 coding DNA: TGTGCCAGCAGTCAGACTAGCGGGAGAGCAGACACCGGGGAGCTGTTTTTT. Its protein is CASSQTSGRADTGELFF.

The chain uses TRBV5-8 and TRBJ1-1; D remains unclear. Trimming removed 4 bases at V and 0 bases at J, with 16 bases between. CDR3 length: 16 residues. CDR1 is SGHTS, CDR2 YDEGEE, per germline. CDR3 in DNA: TGTGCCAGCAGCCCCGACTTGGCCCACCTGAACACTGAAGCTTTCTTT. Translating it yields CASSPDLAHLNTEAFF.

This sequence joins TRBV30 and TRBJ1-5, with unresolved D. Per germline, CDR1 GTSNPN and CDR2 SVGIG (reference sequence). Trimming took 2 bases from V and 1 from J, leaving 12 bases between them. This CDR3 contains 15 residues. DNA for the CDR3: TGTGCCTGGAGTAACGGGATACAGAGCAATCAGCCCCAGCATTTT. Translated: CAWSNGIQSNQPQHF.

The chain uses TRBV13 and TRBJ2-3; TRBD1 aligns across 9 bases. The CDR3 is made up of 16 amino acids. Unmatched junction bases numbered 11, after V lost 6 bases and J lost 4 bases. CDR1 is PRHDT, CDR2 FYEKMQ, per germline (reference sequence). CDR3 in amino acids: CASRSLHRGRADTQYF. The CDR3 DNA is TGTGCCAGCAGATCACTCCACAGGGGGCGTGCAGATACGCAGTATTTT.

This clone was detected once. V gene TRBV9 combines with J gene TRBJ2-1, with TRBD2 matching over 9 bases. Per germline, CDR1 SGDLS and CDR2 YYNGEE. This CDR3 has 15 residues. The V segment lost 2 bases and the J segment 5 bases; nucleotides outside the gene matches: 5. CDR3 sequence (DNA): TGTGCCAGCAGCGTCGGGACTAGCCTTCACAATGAGCAGTTCTTC. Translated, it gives CASSVGTSLHNEQFF.

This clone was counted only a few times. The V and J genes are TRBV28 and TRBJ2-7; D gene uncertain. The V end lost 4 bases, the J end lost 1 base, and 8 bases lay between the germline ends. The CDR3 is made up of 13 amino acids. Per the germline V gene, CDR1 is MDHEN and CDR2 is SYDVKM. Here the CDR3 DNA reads TGTGCCAGCAGTTGGGCCAGTTCCTACGAGCAGTACGTC. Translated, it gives CASSWASSYEQYV.

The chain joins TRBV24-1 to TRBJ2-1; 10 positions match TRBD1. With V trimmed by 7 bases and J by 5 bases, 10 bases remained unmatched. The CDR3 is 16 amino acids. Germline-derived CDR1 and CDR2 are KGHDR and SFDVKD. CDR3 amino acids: CATSSSGQGVDNEQFF. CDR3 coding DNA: TGTGCCACCAGCTCCTCCGGACAGGGGGTAGACAATGAGCAGTTCTTC.

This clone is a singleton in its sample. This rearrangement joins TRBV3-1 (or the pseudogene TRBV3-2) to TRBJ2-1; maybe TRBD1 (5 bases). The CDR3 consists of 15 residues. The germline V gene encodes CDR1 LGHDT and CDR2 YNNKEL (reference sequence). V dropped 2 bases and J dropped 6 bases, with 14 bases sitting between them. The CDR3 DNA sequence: TGTGCCAGCAGCCAACACGAAGACAGTCGCAATGAGCAGTTCTTC. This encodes CASSQHEDSRNEQFF.

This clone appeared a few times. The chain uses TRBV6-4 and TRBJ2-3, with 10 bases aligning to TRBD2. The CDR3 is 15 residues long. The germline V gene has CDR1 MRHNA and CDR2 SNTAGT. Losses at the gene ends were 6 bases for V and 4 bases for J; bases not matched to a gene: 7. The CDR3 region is CASSRLAGVADTQYF. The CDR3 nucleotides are TGTGCCAGCAGCCGGCTAGCGGGAGTGGCAGATACGCAGTATTTT.

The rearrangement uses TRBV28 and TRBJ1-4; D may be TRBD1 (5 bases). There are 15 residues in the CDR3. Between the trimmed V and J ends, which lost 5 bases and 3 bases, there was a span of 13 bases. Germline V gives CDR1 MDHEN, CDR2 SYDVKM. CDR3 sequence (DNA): TGTGCCAGCAGTACCCCGCGGGGCCCTAATGAAAAACTGTTTTTT. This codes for CASSTPRGPNEKLFF.

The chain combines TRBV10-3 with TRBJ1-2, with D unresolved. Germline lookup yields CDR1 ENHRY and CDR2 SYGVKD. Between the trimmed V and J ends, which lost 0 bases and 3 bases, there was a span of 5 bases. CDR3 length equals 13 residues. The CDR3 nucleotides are TGTGCCATCAGTGAGTCGTTAGACTATGGCTACACCTTC. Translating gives CAISESLDYGYTF.

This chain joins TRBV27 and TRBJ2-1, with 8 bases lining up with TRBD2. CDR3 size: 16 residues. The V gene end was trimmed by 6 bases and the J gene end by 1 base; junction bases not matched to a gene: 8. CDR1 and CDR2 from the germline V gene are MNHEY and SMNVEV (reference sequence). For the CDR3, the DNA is TGTGCCAGCAGACAACTAGCGGACCCTTCCTACAATGAGCAGTTCTTC. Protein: CASRQLADPSYNEQFF.

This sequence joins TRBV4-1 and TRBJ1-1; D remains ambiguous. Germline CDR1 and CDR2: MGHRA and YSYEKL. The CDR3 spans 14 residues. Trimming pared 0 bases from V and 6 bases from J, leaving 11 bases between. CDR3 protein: CASSQDSEVPEAFF. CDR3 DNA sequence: TGCGCCAGCAGCCAAGATTCCGAGGTCCCTGAAGCTTTCTTT.

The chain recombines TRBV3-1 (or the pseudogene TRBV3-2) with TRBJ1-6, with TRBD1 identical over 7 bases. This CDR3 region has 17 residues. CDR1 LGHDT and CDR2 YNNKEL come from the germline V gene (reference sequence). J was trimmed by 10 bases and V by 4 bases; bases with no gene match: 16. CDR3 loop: CASSPENQGGMGSPLHF. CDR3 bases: TGTGCCAGCAGCCCAGAAAATCAGGGGGGAATGGGGTCACCCCTCCACTTT.

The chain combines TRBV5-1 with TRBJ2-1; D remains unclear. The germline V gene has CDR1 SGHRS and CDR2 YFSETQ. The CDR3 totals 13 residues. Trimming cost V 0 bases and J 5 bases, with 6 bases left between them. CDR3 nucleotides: TGCGCCAGCAGCTTGGGGCCACACAATGAGCAGTTCTTC. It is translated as CASSLGPHNEQFF.

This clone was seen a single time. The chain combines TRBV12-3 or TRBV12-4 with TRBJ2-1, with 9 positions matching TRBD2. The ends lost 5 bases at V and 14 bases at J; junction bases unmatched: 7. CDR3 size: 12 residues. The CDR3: CASSLGTSLEFF. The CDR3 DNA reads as TGTGCCAGCAGTCTAGGGACTAGCCTAGAGTTCTTC.

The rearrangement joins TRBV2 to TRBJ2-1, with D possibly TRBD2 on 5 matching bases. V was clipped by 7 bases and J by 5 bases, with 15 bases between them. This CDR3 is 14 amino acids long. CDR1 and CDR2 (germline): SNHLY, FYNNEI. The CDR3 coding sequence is TGTGCCAGCATGGTCCCCGCCGGGGACAATGAGCAGTTCTTC. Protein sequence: CASMVPAGDNEQFF. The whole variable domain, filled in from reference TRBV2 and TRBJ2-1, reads EPEVTQTPSHQVTQMGQEVILRCVPISNHLYFYWYRQILGQKVEFLVSFYNNEISEKSEIFDDQFSVERPDGSNFTLKIRSTKLEDSAMYFCASMVPAGDNEQFFGPGTRLTVL.

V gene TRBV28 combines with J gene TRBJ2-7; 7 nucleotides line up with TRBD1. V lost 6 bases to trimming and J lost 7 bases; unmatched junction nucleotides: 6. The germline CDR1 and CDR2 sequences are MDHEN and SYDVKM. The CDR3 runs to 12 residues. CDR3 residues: CASRKTGVEQYF. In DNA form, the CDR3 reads TGTGCCAGCAGAAAAACAGGGGTGGAGCAGTACTTC.

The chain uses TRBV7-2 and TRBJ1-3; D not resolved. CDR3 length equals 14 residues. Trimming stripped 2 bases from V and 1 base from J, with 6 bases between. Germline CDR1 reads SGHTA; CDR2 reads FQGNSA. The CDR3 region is CASSLQKSGNTIYF. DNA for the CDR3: TGTGCCAGCAGCTTACAGAAATCTGGAAACACCATATATTTT.